This entry concerns a single T cell receptor beta chain. Its target is not known. The entry originates in a study of CD8 T cells in ankylosing spondylitis. General study results and limits: In ankylosing spondylitis blood, a motif of roughly 8 highly homologous TCR beta variants appeared characteristic.

V dropped 5 bases and J dropped 3; count of bases not matched to a gene: 9. Germline values: CDR1 SGHTA, CDR2 FQGNSA. CDR3 length: 16 residues. 5'-RACE, quantitative and with molecular barcodes, yielded the TCR beta libraries. TCRdb redid the calling of the 5' RACE reads with MiXCR, one entry per CDR3 protein. The top ten hold 0.51% of the sample, which has around 890,000 distinct CDR3 sequences, approximately 12% seen once. This clonotype was obtained from a male donor with ankylosing spondylitis. The sequenced sample was blood, either unsorted or a sorted T cell fraction (not recorded which). The genes are TRBV7-2 and TRBJ2-2; 7 bases are a match to TRBD2. CDR3 amino acids: CASSKQAGPYTGELFF. CDR3 DNA sequence: TGTGCCAGCAGCAAACAAGCGGGGCCCTACACCGGGGAGCTGTTTTTT.